Described below is a single T cell receptor (beta chain) sequence and its context. These data come from a study of blood T cell repertoires in COVID-19. Trimming left V 1 base short and J 7 bases short, with 13 bases between. CDR3 length: 14 amino acids. The germline CDR1 and CDR2 sequences are LGHDT and YNNKEL (reference sequence). TCRdb's copy holds only in-frame clones and misses some; the assay was immunoSEQ multiplex PCR. The profile shows some 130,000 clones, about 89% of them singletons. Sample: peripheral blood. The receptor was derived from a man aged 55 to 70 with COVID-19, enrolled during active disease. The rearrangement uses TRBV3-1 (or the pseudogene TRBV3-2) and TRBJ1-2, with a tentative D call TRBD1 (6 bases). The CDR3: CASSQGGGGSGYTF. CDR3 in DNA: TGTGCCAGCAGCCAAGGAGGGGGGGGCTCTGGCTACACCTTC.